This is a list of T cell receptor beta chains from one sample in a study of human T cells and chemical hapten exposure. TCRdb reprocessed the RACE reads with MiXCR, giving one entry per CDR3 protein. The data show 70,000 or so distinct CDR3 sequences, around 10% seen once. The source material was whole blood, sampled in connection with sensitization to the hapten diphenylcyclopropenone (DPC). These receptors were collected from a woman aged 50 to 60 with alopecia areata. Some clones in this sample may be carry-over from other donors' samples. The conserved cysteine and the conserved F or W are not part of the CDR3 here. The size of a clone is reported for some rows only, either as once, few or many, or as a class for expanded clones.

clone size,J gene,V gene,CDR3 protein
few,TRBJ2-5,TRBV7-2,ASSLYRGGSGRETQY
many,TRBJ1-2,TRBV7-9,ASSSQLGYGYT
many,TRBJ1-4,TRBV7-6,ASSLARRVNEKLF
few,TRBJ2-1,TRBV12-3/TRBV12-4,ASSPRDRVI
few,TRBJ2-4,TRBV6-1,ASSEGGPVAKNIQY
.,TRBJ2-7,TRBV29-1,SVVGPYYEQY
.,TRBJ2-7,TRBV28,ASSLDRLDAYEQY
many,TRBJ1-1,TRBV12-3/TRBV12-4,ASSNGRAF
many,TRBJ1-1,TRBV5-1,ASSLGDRSGEAF
many,TRBJ1-4,TRBV28,ASSNVSGYEKLF
many,TRBJ2-2,TRBV7-9,ASSSSPGLAGAGELF
many,TRBJ2-5,TRBV4-3,ASSQDRAETQY
many,TRBJ1-4,TRBV11-2,ASSPVRPDEKLF
few,TRBJ2-1,TRBV7-2,ASSLEIIVGNEQF
many,TRBJ1-5,TRBV10-2,ARGFRATNQPQH
.,TRBJ2-5,TRBV7-2,ASSRQAGGEQETQY
few,TRBJ2-1,TRBV20-1,SASGLAEYNEQF
few,TRBJ2-7,TRBV28,ASSFQGAYEQY
few,TRBJ2-7,TRBV28,ASAGTGFIYEQY
many,TRBJ1-2,TRBV7-9,ASAVGGLNYGYT
few,TRBJ2-2,TRBV12-3/TRBV12-4,ASSFPTILSRWNTGELF
few,TRBJ1-5,TRBV20-1,SARGFSQTKPSNQPQH
few,TRBJ2-2,TRBV18,ASSPNQPRTGNTGELF
.,TRBJ1-1,TRBV10-3,AIGDREGMNTEAF
many,TRBJ1-5,TRBV12-3/TRBV12-4,ASRTAGNQPQH
many,TRBJ1-4,TRBV4-1,ASSQRDRAGEKLF
.,TRBJ1-3,TRBV4-1,ASSQGAHKDPGNTIY
few,TRBJ1-6,TRBV6-5,ASSQPLYNSPLH
many,TRBJ2-1,TRBV18,ASSPGLGPDNEQF
.,TRBJ2-1,TRBV12-5,ASGLLPGGEQF
many,TRBJ2-3,TRBV18,ASSVRITDTQY
many,TRBJ1-1,TRBV7-6,ASSLAGQGGTEAF
many,TRBJ2-1,TRBV2,ASSRDFNEQF
many,TRBJ2-3,TRBV6-2/TRBV6-3,ASIAGGLPTQY
few,TRBJ2-5,TRBV27,ASSGDRERTQY
.,TRBJ1-2,TRBV29-1,SVEDLQGGGYT
many,TRBJ2-6,TRBV7-6,ASAEGPPSGANVLT
many,TRBJ2-2,TRBV3-1,ASSQDPPGDGTGELF
many,TRBJ1-6,TRBV6-5,ASSYRQGPKSPLH
.,TRBJ2-3,TRBV5-1,ASSRGGQSTDTQY
few,TRBJ2-6,TRBV7-8,ASSLYSSAGANVLT
many,TRBJ2-5,TRBV12-3/TRBV12-4,ASRPGLARETQY
many,TRBJ1-5,TRBV7-2,ASSFAEVRANQPQH
few,TRBJ1-5,TRBV20-1,SAQGVDQPQH
few,TRBJ2-1,TRBV4-1,ASSHPNRDRDDEQF
.,TRBJ2-7,TRBV6-1,ASSEGLTYEQY
few,TRBJ1-4,TRBV7-9,ASSLLGGLNEKLF
many,TRBJ1-5,TRBV20-1,SAGGGPLVEPQH